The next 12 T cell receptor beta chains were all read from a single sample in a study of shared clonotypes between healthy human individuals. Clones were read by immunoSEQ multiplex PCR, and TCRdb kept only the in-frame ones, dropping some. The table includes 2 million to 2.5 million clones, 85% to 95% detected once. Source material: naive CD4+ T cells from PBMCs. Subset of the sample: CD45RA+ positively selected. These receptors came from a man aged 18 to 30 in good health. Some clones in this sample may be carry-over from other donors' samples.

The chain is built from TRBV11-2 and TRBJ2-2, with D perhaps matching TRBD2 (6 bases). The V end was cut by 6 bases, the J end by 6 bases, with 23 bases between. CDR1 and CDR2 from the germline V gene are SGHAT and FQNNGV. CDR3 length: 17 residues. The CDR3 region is CASSFGRLGRRAGELFF. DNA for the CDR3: TGTGCCAGCAGTTTCGGGCGCTTAGGCAGGAGGGCCGGGGAGCTGTTTTTT.

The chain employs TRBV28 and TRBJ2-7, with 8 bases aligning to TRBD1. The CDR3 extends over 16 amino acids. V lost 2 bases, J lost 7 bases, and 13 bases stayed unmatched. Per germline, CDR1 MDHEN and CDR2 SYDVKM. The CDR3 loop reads CASSLLLGQGAGEQYF. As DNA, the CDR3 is TGTGCCAGCAGTTTACTGTTGGGCCAGGGGGCAGGGGAGCAGTACTTC.

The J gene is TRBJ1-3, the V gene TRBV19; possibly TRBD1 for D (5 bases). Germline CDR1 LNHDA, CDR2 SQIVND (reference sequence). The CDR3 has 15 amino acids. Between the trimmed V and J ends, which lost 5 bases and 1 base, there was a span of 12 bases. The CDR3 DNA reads TGTGCCAGTAGTGCTCCAGGGACGTCTGGAAACACCATATATTTT. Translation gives CASSAPGTSGNTIYF.

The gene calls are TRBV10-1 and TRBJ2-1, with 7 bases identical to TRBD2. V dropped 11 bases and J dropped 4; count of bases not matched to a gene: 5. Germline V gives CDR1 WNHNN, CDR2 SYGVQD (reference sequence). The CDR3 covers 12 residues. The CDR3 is CAPRTRYNEQFF. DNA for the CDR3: TGCGCCCCGAGGACTAGGTACAATGAGCAGTTCTTC.

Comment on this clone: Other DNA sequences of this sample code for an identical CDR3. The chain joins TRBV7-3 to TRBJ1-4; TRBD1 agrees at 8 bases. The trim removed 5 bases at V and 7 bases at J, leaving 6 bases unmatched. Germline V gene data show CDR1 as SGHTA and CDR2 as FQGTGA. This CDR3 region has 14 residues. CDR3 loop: CASSPGGPGEKLFF. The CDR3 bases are TGTGCCAGCAGCCCAGGGGGCCCCGGTGAAAAACTGTTTTTT.

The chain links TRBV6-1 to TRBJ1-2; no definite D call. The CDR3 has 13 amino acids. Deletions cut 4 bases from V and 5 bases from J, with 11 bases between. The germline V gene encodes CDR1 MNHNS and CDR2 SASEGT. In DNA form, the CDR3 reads TGTGCCAGCAGTGGTGCCTCTAGGTATGGCTACACCTTC. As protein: CASSGASRYGYTF.

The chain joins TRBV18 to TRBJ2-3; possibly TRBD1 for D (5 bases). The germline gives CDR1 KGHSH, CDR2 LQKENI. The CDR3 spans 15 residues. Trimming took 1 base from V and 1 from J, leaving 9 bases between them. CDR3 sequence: CASSPQQVGTDTQYF. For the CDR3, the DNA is TGTGCCAGCTCACCACAACAGGTGGGCACAGATACGCAGTATTTT.

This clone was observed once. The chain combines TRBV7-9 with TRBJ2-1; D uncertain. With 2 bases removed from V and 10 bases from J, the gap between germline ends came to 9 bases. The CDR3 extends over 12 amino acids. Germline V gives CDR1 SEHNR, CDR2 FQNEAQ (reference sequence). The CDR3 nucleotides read TGTGCCAGCAGCTTATCAGATCCGGAGCAGTTCTTC. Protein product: CASSLSDPEQFF. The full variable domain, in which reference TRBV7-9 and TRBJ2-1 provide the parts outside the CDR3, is DTGVSQNPRHKITKRGQNVTFRCDPISEHNRLYWYRQTLGQGPEFLTYFQNEAQLEKSRLLSDRFSAERPKGSFSTLEIQRTEQGDSAMYLCASSLSDPEQFFGPGTRLTVL.

The CDR3 coding sequence is TGTGCCAGCGGCCGGGGGGGCACTGAAGCTTTCTTT. Amino acid sequence: CASGRGGTEAFF. This sequence joins TRBV4-2 and TRBJ1-1, with a possible D match to TRBD1 (5 bases). Germline CDR1 LGHNA, CDR2 YNFKEQ. The CDR3 is 12 residues long. Trimming removed 8 bases from V and 4 bases from J, with 11 bases in between.

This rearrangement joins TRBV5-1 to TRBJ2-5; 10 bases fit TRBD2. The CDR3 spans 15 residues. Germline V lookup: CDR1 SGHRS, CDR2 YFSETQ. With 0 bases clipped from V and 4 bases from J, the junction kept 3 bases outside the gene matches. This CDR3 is CASSLELAGRETQYF. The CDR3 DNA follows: TGCGCCAGCAGCTTGGAACTAGCGGGACGAGAGACCCAGTACTTC.

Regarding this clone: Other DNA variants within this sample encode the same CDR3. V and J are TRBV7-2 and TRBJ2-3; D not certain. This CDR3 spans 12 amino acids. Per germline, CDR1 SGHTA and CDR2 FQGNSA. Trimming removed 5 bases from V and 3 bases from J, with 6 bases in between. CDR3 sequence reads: CASSLATDTQYF. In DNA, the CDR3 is TGTGCCAGCAGCCTCGCTACAGATACGCAGTATTTT.

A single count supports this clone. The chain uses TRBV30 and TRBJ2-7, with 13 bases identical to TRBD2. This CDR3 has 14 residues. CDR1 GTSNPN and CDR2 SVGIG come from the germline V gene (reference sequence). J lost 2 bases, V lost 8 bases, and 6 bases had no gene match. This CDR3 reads CAGGTSGAPYEQYF. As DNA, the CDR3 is TGTGCCGGAGGGACTAGCGGGGCACCCTACGAGCAGTACTTC. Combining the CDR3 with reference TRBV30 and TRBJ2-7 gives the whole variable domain SQTIHQWPATLVQPVGSPLSLECTVEGTSNPNLYWYRQAAGRGLQLLFYSVGIGQISSEVPQNLSASRPQDRQFILSSKKLLLSDSGFYLCAGGTSGAPYEQYFGPGTRLTVT.